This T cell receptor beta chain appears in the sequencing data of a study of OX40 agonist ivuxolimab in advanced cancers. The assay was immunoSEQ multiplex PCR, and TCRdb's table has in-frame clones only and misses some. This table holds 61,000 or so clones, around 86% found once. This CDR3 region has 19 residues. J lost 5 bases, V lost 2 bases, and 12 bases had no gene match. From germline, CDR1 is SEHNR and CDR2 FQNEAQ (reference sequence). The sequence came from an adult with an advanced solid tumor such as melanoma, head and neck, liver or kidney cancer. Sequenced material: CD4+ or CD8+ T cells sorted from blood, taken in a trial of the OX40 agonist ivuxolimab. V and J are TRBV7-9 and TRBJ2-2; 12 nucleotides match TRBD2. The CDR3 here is CASSLPEASGGEYTGELFF. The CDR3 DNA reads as TGTGCCAGCAGCTTACCGGAGGCTAGCGGGGGGGAGTATACCGGGGAGCTGTTTTTT.